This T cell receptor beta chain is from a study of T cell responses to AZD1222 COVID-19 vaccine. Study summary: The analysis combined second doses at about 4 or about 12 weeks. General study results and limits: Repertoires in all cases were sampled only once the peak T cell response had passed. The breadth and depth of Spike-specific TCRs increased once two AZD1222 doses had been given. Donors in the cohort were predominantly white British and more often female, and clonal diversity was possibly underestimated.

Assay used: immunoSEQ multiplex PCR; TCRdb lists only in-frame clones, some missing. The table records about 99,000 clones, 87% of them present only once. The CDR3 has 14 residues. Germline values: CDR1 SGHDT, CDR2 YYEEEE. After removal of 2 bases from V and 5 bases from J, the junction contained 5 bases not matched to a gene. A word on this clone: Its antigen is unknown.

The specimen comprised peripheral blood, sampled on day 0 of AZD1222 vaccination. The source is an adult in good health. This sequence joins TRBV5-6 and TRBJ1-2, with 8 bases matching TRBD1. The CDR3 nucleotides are TGTGCCAGCAGCTTATCGGGACAGGAATATGGCTACACCTTC. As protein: CASSLSGQEYGYTF.